This record covers a single TCR beta chain. The CDR3 is 15 amino acids. Per the germline V gene, CDR1 is KGHSH and CDR2 is LQKENI. Trimming cost V 3 bases and J 5 bases; bases outside gene matches: 10. This record comes from a study of blood T cell repertoires in COVID-19. In the study overall: Some COVID-19 samples were acute and others convalescent; all came from the United States, Italy and Spain. T cells, B-cell-depleted T cells, or PBMCs supplied cDNA or gDNA.

In the original processing: Cell counts per sample came from amplifying reference gene primers. Generated by immunoSEQ multiplex PCR, the TCRdb table keeps only in-frame clones and is missing some. The V and J calls and the clone size are those of that table, but D and trimming were determined from the DNA. Of roughly 250,000 clones detected, roughly 79% appear once; the ten largest clones hold 2.5% to 3.5%. The source is an older woman with active or convalescent COVID-19. The gene calls are TRBV18 and TRBJ2-7; 7 nucleotides line up with TRBD2. The sequencing sample was made of peripheral blood. The CDR3 region has the DNA TGTGCCAGCTCACCGGCCAGCGGGGCATGGAACGAGCAGTACTTC. Translated, it gives CASSPASGAWNEQYF.